Below are 3 T cell receptor beta chains sequenced from a single sample in a study of blood T cell repertoires in COVID-19. TCRdb's copy holds only in-frame clones and misses some; the assay was immunoSEQ multiplex PCR. The sample shows 300,000 to 400,000 clones, 80% to 90% of them seen only once. Sequencing was done on a sample of peripheral blood. The receptors stem from a woman between 25 and 40 years old with COVID-19, enrolled during active disease.

DNA of the CDR3: TGTGCCAGCTCCCGGGACAGGGGGTCTAGCAATCAGCCCCAGCATTTT. The encoded protein is CASSRDRGSSNQPQHF. V usage is TRBV19 and J usage is TRBJ1-5, with TRBD1 matching over 11 bases. The V gene's germline CDR1 is LNHDA and CDR2 SQIVND (reference sequence). The CDR3 has 16 amino acids. The trim removed 9 bases at V and 0 bases at J, leaving 7 bases unmatched.

The chain is built from TRBV28 and TRBJ2-7; 7 bases are shared with TRBD2. CDR3 length equals 14 residues. J lost 3 bases, V lost 6 bases, and 8 bases had no gene match. Germline V gene data show CDR1 as MDHEN and CDR2 as SYDVKM. The CDR3 spells CASSPLGGYYEQYF. The CDR3 DNA is TGTGCCAGCAGCCCTTTGGGGGGGTACTACGAGCAGTACTTC.

In this sample, this clone turned up once. The rearrangement joins TRBV19 to TRBJ1-5; D gene uncertain. From germline, CDR1 is LNHDA and CDR2 SQIVND (reference sequence). This CDR3 region has 16 residues. V lost 6 bases to trimming and J lost 2 bases, with 17 bases between them. For the CDR3, the DNA is TGTGCCAGTAGCGCTAAAGAGGGTGCAGGCAATCAGCCCCAGCATTTT. Amino acids: CASSAKEGAGNQPQHF.